This TCR beta chain is drawn from a study of blood T cell repertoires in COVID-19. Background on the study: Sites in the United States, Italy and Spain provided acute and convalescent COVID-19 samples. T cells, B-cell-depleted T cells, or PBMCs provided the cDNA or gDNA that served as material.

The CDR3 runs 15 residues. V was shortened by 6 bases and J by 5 bases, with 17 bases between the two germline ends. Germline V gene data show CDR1 as MNHNY and CDR2 as SVGAGI (reference sequence). Authors' analysis steps: Amplified reference gene primers provided the basis for estimating nucleated cell counts. Clones were sequenced by immunoSEQ multiplex PCR, and TCRdb holds only the in-frame ones, with some missing. V and J calls and clone size are as listed in that table; D and trimming were resolved from the DNA. Of some 250,000 clones in the sample, less than 85% were seen once. The sequenced material came from peripheral blood. The sequence was collected from a woman aged 18 to 35 with acute or convalescent COVID-19. This chain joins TRBV6-6 and TRBJ1-5; a possible D gene is TRBD1 (5 bases). CDR3 DNA sequence: TGTGCCAGCAGAACGACAGTCGGCCAGGATCAGCCCCAGCATTTT. Its translation: CASRTTVGQDQPQHF.